This T cell receptor (beta chain) appears in the sequencing data of a study of blood T cell repertoires in COVID-19. Trimming took off 1 base at V and 3 bases at J, with 8 bases between the two ends. Germline loops: CDR1 SGHDT, CDR2 YYEEEE. The CDR3 contains 14 residues. Libraries were prepared by immunoSEQ multiplex PCR; TCRdb keeps only in-frame clonotypes and omits some of them. The table has 410,000 or so clones, approximately 89% seen once. The sequence was collected from a woman between 40 and 55 years old with COVID-19, enrolled during active disease. This chain links TRBV5-6 with TRBJ1-5, with a weak D call TRBD1 (5 bases). The source material was peripheral blood. CDR3 nucleotide sequence: TGTGCCAGCAGCTTGTGGGGGGACAATCAGCCCCAGCATTTT. Protein: CASSLWGDNQPQHF.